What follows describes a single TCR beta chain. The entry originates in a study of blood T cell repertoires in COVID-19. TCRdb keeps only in-frame clones here, not all; method: immunoSEQ multiplex PCR. The sample contains roughly 250,000 clones, around four fifths of which appear only once. The sequencing input was peripheral blood. The sequence was obtained from a woman aged 60-70 years with active or convalescent COVID-19.

CDR3 coding DNA: TGCGCCAGCAGCCAAAGCCCTGTGAGGGTCCTCAGCAATCAGCCCCAGCATTTT. Protein product: CASSQSPVRVLSNQPQHF. The chain carries TRBV4-1 and TRBJ1-5, with D unresolved. From germline, CDR1 is MGHRA and CDR2 YSYEKL. Trimming removed 2 bases at V and 1 base at J, with 18 bases between. This CDR3 region has 18 residues.